What follows is one T cell receptor beta chain and its context. The antigen is undetermined. This CDR3 contains 13 residues. The germline CDR1 and CDR2 sequences are MNHEY and SVGEGT. J gave up 11 bases and V 6 bases, and 9 bases lay outside the gene matches. This entry comes from a study of T cells after yellow fever vaccination. Template-switching 5'RACE yielded the TCR cDNA; a universal primer site and UMIs were added in the process. TCRdb passed the 5' RACE reads through MiXCR, listing each CDR3 protein once. The sample contains approximately 580,000 distinct CDR3 sequences, roughly a sixth of which appear only once. Study-wide findings and caveats: The study re-detected most primary-vaccination clones after the booster (96% CD4, around 89% CD8). Repertoires obtained by FACS sorting could include abundant clonotypes that entered as contaminants from the bulk population.

The chain recombines TRBV6-2 or TRBV6-3 with TRBJ1-5, with TRBD1 matching 8 bases. Material: PBMCs, obtained about 5 days after the first yellow fever vaccination. This TCR derives from a man between 18 and 29 years old who received the YFV17D yellow fever vaccine. In DNA, the CDR3 is TGTGCCAGCAGACCGGGACAGGTCAGGGCCCAGCATTTT. This encodes CASRPGQVRAQHF.